This T cell receptor beta chain derives from a study of T cells in Graves' hyperthyroidism and ophthalmopathy. Investigators excluded patients with uncontrolled infection, other autoimmune disease, pregnancy or lactation. This clonotype showed up just a few times. Its antigen is unidentified. Researchers amplified the TCR beta CDR3 regions from RNA transcripts. A first-round RT-PCR of the TCR CDR3 used the HTBI primer set. One entry per CDR3 protein, called by TCRdb with MiXCR from the multiplex PCR reads. This sample has a few hundred thousand distinct CDR3 sequences, with about 16% found just once. CDR3 length equals 15 residues. Germline V lookup: CDR1 SGHRS, CDR2 YFSETQ. V lost 4 bases to trimming and J lost 3 bases; unmatched junction nucleotides: 9. Notes on the study in general: Most clonotypes expanded in thyroid above 0.001 were likewise present in blood.

The TCR was taken from a woman aged 25 to 39 with Graves' ophthalmopathy. The chain recombines TRBV5-1 with TRBJ2-7; 8 nucleotides agree with TRBD1. What was sequenced was blood. Here the CDR3 DNA reads TGCGCCAGCAGCACGGACAGGGAATCAGTCTACGAGCAGTACTTC. Translated, it gives CASSTDRESVYEQYF.